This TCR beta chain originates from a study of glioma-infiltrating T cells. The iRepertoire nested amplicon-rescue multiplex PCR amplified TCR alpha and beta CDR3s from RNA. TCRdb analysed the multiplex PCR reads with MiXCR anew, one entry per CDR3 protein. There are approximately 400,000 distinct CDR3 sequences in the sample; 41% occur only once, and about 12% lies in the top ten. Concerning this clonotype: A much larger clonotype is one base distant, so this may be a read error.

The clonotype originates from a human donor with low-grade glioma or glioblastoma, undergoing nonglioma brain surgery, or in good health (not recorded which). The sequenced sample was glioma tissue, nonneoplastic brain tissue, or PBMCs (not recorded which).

This chain's CDR3 is CASSPPPWTSGSYEQYF. As DNA, the CDR3 is TGTGCCAGCAGCCCCCCCCCCTGGACTAGCGGTTCCTACGAGCAGTACTTC. This chain links TRBV27 with TRBJ2-7, with 10 bases aligning to TRBD2. The CDR3 length is 17 residues. The V gene end was trimmed by 6 bases and the J gene end by 1 base; junction bases not matched to a gene: 12. Germline loops: CDR1 MNHEY, CDR2 SMNVEV (reference sequence).